This TCR beta chain is drawn from a study of beta chain features in type 1 diabetes. Germline V CDR1 and CDR2: MNHEY, SVGAGI. This CDR3 contains 13 residues. Trimming left V 0 bases short and J 8 bases short, with 10 bases between. This clone was counted only a few times. Isolated RNA was reverse transcribed in full, so expressed TCRB transcripts were sequenced. Using immunoSEQ multiplex PCR, the repertoire was profiled, and TCRdb retains in-frame clones only, with some absent. The sample holds 300,000 to 350,000 clones, less than 9.5% seen once. This TCR was sampled from a woman younger than 35 in good health. The chain employs TRBV6-5 and TRBJ1-1; D not resolved. Sample: central memory CD4+ T cells from blood. The CDR3 bases are TGTGCCAGCAGTTACTCGACGGTTCGCGAAGCTTTCTTT. This codes for CASSYSTVREAFF.